The 19 T cell receptor beta chains in this list originate from one sample, sequenced in a study of blood T cells in healthy people across ages. Primers used in a second PCR of about 6 to 11 cycles were a sample-barcoded 5' primer and a J-beta primer mix. TCRdb reprocessed the 5' RACE reads with MiXCR, giving one entry per CDR3 protein. This sample has over a million distinct CDR3 sequences, with roughly 60% found just once. Sequenced input: blood. The source is a man aged 18 to 29 in good health.

The CDR3 region has the DNA TGTGCCAGCAGGGCCGAAGGGGGGAACACTGAAGCTTTCTTT. Protein product: CASRAEGGNTEAFF. The chain is built from TRBV12-3 or TRBV12-4 and TRBJ1-1; tentatively, D is TRBD1 (6 bases). Trimming pared 6 bases from V and 1 base from J, leaving 12 bases between. The CDR3 has 14 residues.

This clonotype was detected only a few times. As DNA, the CDR3 is TGTGCCAGCAGCTTAGGGCCGGGACAGGGGCGGCCGATCGCCTACAATGAGCAGTTCTTC. Amino acids: CASSLGPGQGRPIAYNEQFF. This chain connects TRBV7-2 to TRBJ2-1; 10 bases match TRBD1. Germline CDR1 and CDR2: SGHTA and FQGNSA. Unmatched junction bases numbered 14, after V lost 1 base and J lost 2 bases. This CDR3 contains 20 residues.

This clonotype was seen only a few times. The rearrangement links TRBV7-2 to TRBJ1-2; possibly TRBD1 for D (5 bases). The V end was cut by 5 bases, the J end by 3 bases, with 13 bases between. This CDR3 region has 14 residues. Germline-derived CDR1 and CDR2 are SGHTA and FQGNSA. The CDR3 DNA reads TGTGCCAGCAGCCTACGGGGGGAAGACTATGGCTACACCTTC. Encoded protein: CASSLRGEDYGYTF.

This clonotype has a handful of counts. The chain links TRBV15 to TRBJ2-5; D not resolved. V was pared by 0 bases and J by 9 bases, with 8 bases between. The CDR3 extends over 12 amino acids. Germline CDR1 and CDR2: LNHNV and YYDKDF (reference sequence). The CDR3 spells CATSRDTESQYF. CDR3 in DNA: TGTGCCACCAGCAGAGATACGGAGTCCCAGTACTTC.

The chain recombines TRBV28 with TRBJ2-7, with a weak D call TRBD1 (5 bases). V was cut by 10 bases and J by 4 bases, with 20 bases left in between. The CDR3 spans 14 residues. CDR1 and CDR2 from the germline V gene are MDHEN and SYDVKM. For the CDR3, the DNA is TGTGCCACCCGTCGAGCAGGGTCCGTTTACGAGCAGTACTTC. Its translation: CATRRAGSVYEQYF. Full variable domain (rest looked up from reference TRBV28 and TRBJ2-7): DVKVTQSSRYLVKRTGEKVFLECVQDMDHENMFWYRQDPGLGLRLIYFSYDVKMKEKGDIPEGYSVSREKKERFSLILESASTNQTSMYLCATRRAGSVYEQYFGPGTRLTVT.

In its sample, this clonotype was seen a few times. The chain is built from TRBV27 and TRBJ2-3; tentatively, D is TRBD2 (5 bases). Germline loops: CDR1 MNHEY, CDR2 SMNVEV (reference sequence). V was cut by 2 bases and J by 4 bases, with 22 bases left in between. This CDR3 has 18 amino acids. Here the CDR3 reads CASSLEASGQTRPDTQYF. The CDR3 coding sequence is TGTGCCAGCAGTTTAGAGGCGTCGGGTCAAACTAGACCAGATACGCAGTATTTT.

The V gene is TRBV5-5, the J gene TRBJ2-7; 7 bases align to TRBD1. V was clipped by 4 bases and J by 2 bases; unmatched bases: 18. The CDR3 totals 18 residues. In germline, CDR1 is SGHKS, CDR2 YYEKEE (reference sequence). The CDR3 DNA sequence: TGTGCCAGCAGCCTTTCGGGGAGTCCCGGGACAGTTGCCTACGAGCAGTACTTC. Its protein is CASSLSGSPGTVAYEQYF.

In its sample, this clonotype was seen a few times. This chain links TRBV6-6 with TRBJ2-7; TRBD1 is a possible D gene (6 bases). V gave up 7 bases and J gave up 6 bases, with 22 bases separating them. The CDR3 totals 15 residues. The germline gives CDR1 MNHNY, CDR2 SVGAGI (reference sequence). The CDR3 nucleotides read TGTGCCAGCACTCAGGGGCCCCTCACAGGGTTCGAGCAGTACTTC. Amino acids: CASTQGPLTGFEQYF.

The genes are TRBV4-2 and TRBJ1-4, with D possibly matching TRBD1 (5 bases). This CDR3 has 18 amino acids. V lost 1 base and J 4 bases, leaving 19 bases between the germline ends. CDR1 LGHNA and CDR2 YNFKEQ come from the germline V gene. The CDR3 bases are TGTGCCAGCAGCCAAGCCGGCCACCGCGGGACCTTTAATGAAAAACTGTTTTTT. Translation gives CASSQAGHRGTFNEKLFF.

This chain joins TRBV20-1 and TRBJ2-4, with unresolved D. The last part of the DNA fits TRBJ2-7 better; the J call may be wrong. Germline V CDR1 and CDR2: DFQATT, SNEGSKA (reference sequence). The CDR3 sequence is 13 residues long. CDR3 in amino acids: CSARTTFGYEQYF. CDR3 coding DNA: TGCAGTGCTAGGACCACATTTGGCTACGAGCAGTACTTC.

This chain connects TRBV5-1 to TRBJ2-1; 9 bases line up with TRBD2. The J call may be incorrect, as the DNA end agrees better with TRBJ2-7. The length of the CDR3 is 14 residues. Per germline, CDR1 SGHRS and CDR2 YFSETQ. CDR3 sequence (DNA): TGCGCCAGCAGCTCCGGGACTAGCCTGGATGAGCAGTACTTC. This translates into CASSSGTSLDEQYF.

The J gene is TRBJ1-3, the V gene TRBV29-1; the D gene is possibly TRBD1 (5 bases). The CDR3 totals 14 residues. Germline CDR1 and CDR2: SQVTM and ANQGSEA. V lost 2 bases, J lost 0 bases, and 8 bases lay in between. CDR3 amino acids: CSVERGDSGNTIYF. CDR3 DNA: TGCAGCGTTGAACGGGGGGACTCTGGAAACACCATATATTTT.

This clonotype appeared once. The rearrangement uses TRBV4-3 and TRBJ2-7; 7 bases align to TRBD1. The ends lost 4 bases at V and 3 bases at J; junction bases unmatched: 6. This CDR3 is built from 14 residues. The V gene's germline CDR1 is LGHNA and CDR2 YSLEER. CDR3 protein: CASSRNRGFYEQYF. In DNA form, the CDR3 reads TGCGCCAGCAGCCGAAACAGGGGTTTCTACGAGCAGTACTTC.

This rearrangement joins TRBV7-2 to TRBJ2-6; 13 bases fit TRBD2. The CDR3 consists of 18 residues. CDR1 and CDR2 (germline): SGHTA, FQGNSA. V shed 7 bases and J 3 bases; nucleotides not matched to a gene: 9. DNA of the CDR3: TGTGCCAGCACCGTTACTAGCGGGGGGGCTGGTGGGGCCAACGTCCTGACTTTC. Translating it yields CASTVTSGGAGGANVLTF.

The chain employs TRBV15 and TRBJ1-5; 11 bases are a match to TRBD1. The CDR3 has 16 amino acids. V gave up 0 bases and J gave up 7 bases; unmatched junction bases: 5. The germline CDR1 and CDR2 sequences are LNHNV and YYDKDF (reference sequence). The CDR3 bases are TGTGCCACCAGCAGAGACAGGACAGGGGGCAGGCAGCCCCAGCATTTT. Its protein is CATSRDRTGGRQPQHF.

The chain combines TRBV7-6 with TRBJ2-4; D not resolved. Judging by the DNA end, TRBJ2-7 fits better; the J call may be wrong. The germline V gene has CDR1 SGHVS and CDR2 FNYEAQ. The CDR3 has 14 residues. The CDR3 region is CASSLALGSHEQYF. CDR3 nucleotides: TGTGCCAGCAGCTTAGCGCTGGGATCCCACGAGCAGTACTTC.

In this sample, this clonotype turned up a few times. The V gene is TRBV20-1, the J gene TRBJ2-7; TRBD1 matches at 10 bases. The CDR3 extends over 14 amino acids. With 0 bases clipped from V and 3 bases from J, the junction kept 2 bases outside the gene matches. Germline V gene data show CDR1 as DFQATT and CDR2 as SNEGSKA (reference sequence). CDR3 nucleotides: TGCAGTGCTAGAGATCGGACAGGGGGCTACGAGCAGTACTTC. Amino acid sequence: CSARDRTGGYEQYF.

This CDR3 reads CSARLGYGYTF. As DNA, the CDR3 is TGCAGTGCTAGACTGGGCTATGGCTACACCTTC. V and J are TRBV20-1 and TRBJ1-2; unclear D gene. With 2 bases removed from V and 4 bases from J, the gap between germline ends came to 5 bases. This CDR3 region has 11 residues. Germline values: CDR1 DFQATT, CDR2 SNEGSKA (reference sequence).

The CDR3 spells CASSLAGGWGYTF. The CDR3 DNA follows: TGTGCCAGCAGCTTAGCAGGGGGCTGGGGCTACACCTTC. This rearrangement joins TRBV7-9 to TRBJ1-2; 7 nucleotides align to TRBD1. CDR3 length: 13 amino acids. V shed 0 bases, J shed 8 bases, and the junction held 3 bases outside the gene matches. Per the germline V gene, CDR1 is SEHNR and CDR2 is FQNEAQ (reference sequence). The variable domain in full, completed from reference TRBV7-9 and TRBJ1-2, reads DTGVSQNPRHKITKRGQNVTFRCDPISEHNRLYWYRQTLGQGPEFLTYFQNEAQLEKSRLLSDRFSAERPKGSFSTLEIQRTEQGDSAMYLCASSLAGGWGYTFGSGTRLTVV.